This is a list of T cell receptor beta chains from one sample in a study of blood T cells in healthy people across ages. TCRdb processed the 5' RACE reads anew with MiXCR; each CDR3 protein has one entry. The sample consists of 600,000 to 1,000,000 distinct CDR3 sequences, approximately 25% of them appearing once. In addition, the sample was reused for a study of T cells of mothers and their children.

Sequencing was carried out using blood. Receptor source: a boy aged 10-17 years in good health. The conserved cysteine and the conserved F or W are not part of the CDR3 here.

- TRBV7-9 ASSLLAGVNEQF
TRBJ2-3 TRBV6-6 ASSYYGGATDTQY
TRBJ1-4 TRBV12-3/TRBV12-4 ASSRQSNEKLF
TRBJ2-1 TRBV12-3/TRBV12-4 ASRNIPGLEALYNEQF
- TRBV6-5 ASSNSQREIQETQY
TRBJ2-1 TRBV5-1 ASSPQGAHNEQF
TRBJ1-2 TRBV2 ASRFGGGVSYGYT
TRBJ2-1 TRBV20-1 SATQGQGVNEQF
TRBJ2-5 TRBV24-1 ATSDQRTGVVKETQY
TRBJ2-6 TRBV27 ASSPRVAGANVLT
TRBJ1-3 TRBV28 ASSSSHGNTIY
TRBJ2-7 TRBV29-1 SVGWRQAYEQY
TRBJ2-1 TRBV20-1 SARRLAVLNEQF
- TRBV28 ASSLQRGQETQY
TRBJ2-2 TRBV7-2 ASSLVFIGLNTGELF
TRBJ2-1 TRBV29-1 SVEMGSYNEQF
TRBJ1-3 TRBV9 ASSAQQGASGNTIY
TRBJ1-2 TRBV3-1 ASSQDGGEYGYT
TRBJ1-2 TRBV12-3/TRBV12-4 ASNLDINYGYT
TRBJ2-7 TRBV28 ASSYSGVAYEQY
TRBJ2-7 TRBV11-2 ASSYTTGDYEQY
TRBJ2-1 TRBV20-1 SARGVYSYNEQF
TRBJ1-2 TRBV9 ASSGQGSGYGYT
- TRBV9 ASRVGLAEYNEQF